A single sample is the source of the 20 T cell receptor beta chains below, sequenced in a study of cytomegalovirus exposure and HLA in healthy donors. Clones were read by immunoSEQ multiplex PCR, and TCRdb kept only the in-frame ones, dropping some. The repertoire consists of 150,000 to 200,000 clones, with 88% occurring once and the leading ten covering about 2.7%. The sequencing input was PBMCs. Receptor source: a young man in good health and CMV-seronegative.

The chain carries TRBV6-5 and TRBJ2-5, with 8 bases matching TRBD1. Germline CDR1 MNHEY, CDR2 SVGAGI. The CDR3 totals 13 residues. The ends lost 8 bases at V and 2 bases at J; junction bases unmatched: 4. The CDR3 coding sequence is TGTGCCAGCCGTCGGACAGGGCAAGAGACCCAGTACTTC. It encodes CASRRTGQETQYF.

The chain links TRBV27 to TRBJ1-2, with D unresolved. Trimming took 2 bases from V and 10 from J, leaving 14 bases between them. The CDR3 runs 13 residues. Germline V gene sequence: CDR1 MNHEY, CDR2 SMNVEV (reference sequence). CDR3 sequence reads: CASSLRVGDDYTF. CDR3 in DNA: TGTGCCAGCAGTTTAAGGGTGGGAGATGACTACACCTTC.

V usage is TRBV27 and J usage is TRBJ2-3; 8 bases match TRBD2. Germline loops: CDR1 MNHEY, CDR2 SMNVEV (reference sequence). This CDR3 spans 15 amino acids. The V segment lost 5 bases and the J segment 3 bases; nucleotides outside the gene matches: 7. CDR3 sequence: CASSRNSGVTDTQYF. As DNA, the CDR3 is TGTGCCAGCAGTCGTAATAGCGGGGTGACAGATACGCAGTATTTT.

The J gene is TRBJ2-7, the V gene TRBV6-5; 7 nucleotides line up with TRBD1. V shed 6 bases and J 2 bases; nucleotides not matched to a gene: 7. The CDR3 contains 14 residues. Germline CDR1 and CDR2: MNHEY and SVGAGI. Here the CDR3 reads CASRPGQNAYEQYF. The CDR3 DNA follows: TGTGCCAGCAGGCCGGGACAGAACGCCTACGAGCAGTACTTC.

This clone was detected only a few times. CDR3 sequence reads: CASSLRDSYYEQYF. DNA of the CDR3: TGTGCCAGCAGCTTGAGGGACAGTTACTACGAGCAGTACTTC. The V gene is TRBV7-8, the J gene TRBJ2-7; TRBD1 matches 7 bases. The CDR3 runs to 14 residues. V was pared by 3 bases and J by 3 bases, with 5 bases of the junction left unmatched. Germline-derived CDR1 and CDR2 are SGHVS and FQNEAQ.

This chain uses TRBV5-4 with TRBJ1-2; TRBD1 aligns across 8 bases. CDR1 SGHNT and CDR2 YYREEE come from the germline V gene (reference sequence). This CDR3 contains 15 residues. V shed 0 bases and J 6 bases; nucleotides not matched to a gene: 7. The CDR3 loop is CASSLDRDRINGYTF. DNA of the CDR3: TGTGCCAGCAGCTTGGACCGGGACAGGATCAATGGCTACACCTTC.

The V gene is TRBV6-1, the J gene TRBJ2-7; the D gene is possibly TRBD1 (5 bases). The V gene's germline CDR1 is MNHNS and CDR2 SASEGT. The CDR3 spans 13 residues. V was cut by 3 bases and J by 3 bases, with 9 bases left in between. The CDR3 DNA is TGTGCCAGCAGTGACTGGGGCATCTACGAGCAGTACGTC. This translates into CASSDWGIYEQYV.

CDR3 bases: TGTGCCATCAGTGAGTCGAATACAAATATCTATGGCTACACCTTC. It translates to CAISESNTNIYGYTF. The rearrangement uses TRBV10-3 and TRBJ1-2; unclear D gene. Looked up from germline, CDR1 is ENHRY and CDR2 is SYGVKD. The CDR3 extends over 15 amino acids. The V end lost 0 bases, the J end lost 4 bases, and 12 bases lay between the germline ends.

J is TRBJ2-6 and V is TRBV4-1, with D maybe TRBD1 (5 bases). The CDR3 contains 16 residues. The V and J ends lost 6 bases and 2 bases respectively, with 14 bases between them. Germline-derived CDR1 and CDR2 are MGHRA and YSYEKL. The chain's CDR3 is CASRAGSGTGANVLTF. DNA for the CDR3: TGCGCCAGCAGGGCAGGGTCGGGCACTGGGGCCAACGTCCTGACTTTC.

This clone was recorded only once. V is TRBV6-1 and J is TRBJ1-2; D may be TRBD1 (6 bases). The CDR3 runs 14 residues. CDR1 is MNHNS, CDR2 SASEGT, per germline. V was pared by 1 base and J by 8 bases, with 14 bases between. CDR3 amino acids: CASSEGAGAGGYTF. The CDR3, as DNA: TGTGCCAGCAGTGAAGGGGCGGGGGCAGGGGGCTACACCTTC.

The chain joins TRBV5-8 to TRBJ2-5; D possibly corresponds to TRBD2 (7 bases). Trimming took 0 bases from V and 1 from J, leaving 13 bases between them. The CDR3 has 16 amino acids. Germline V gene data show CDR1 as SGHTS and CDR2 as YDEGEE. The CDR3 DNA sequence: TGTGCCAGCAGCTTGGGGGCGGGGGCCTCCCAAGAGACCCAGTACTTC. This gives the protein CASSLGAGASQETQYF.

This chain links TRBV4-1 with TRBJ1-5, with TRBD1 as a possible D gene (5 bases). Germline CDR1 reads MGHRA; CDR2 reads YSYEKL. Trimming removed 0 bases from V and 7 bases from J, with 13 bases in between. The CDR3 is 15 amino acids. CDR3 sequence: CASSQDGGGGQPQHF. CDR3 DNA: TGCGCCAGCAGCCAAGATGGGGGGGGAGGCCAGCCCCAGCATTTT.

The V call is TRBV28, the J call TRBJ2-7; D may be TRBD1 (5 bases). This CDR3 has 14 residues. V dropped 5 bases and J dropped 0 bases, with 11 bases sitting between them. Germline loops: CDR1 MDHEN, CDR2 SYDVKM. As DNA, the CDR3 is TGTGCCAGCAGTCAAGGGGAAGCCTCCTACGAGCAGTACGTC. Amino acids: CASSQGEASYEQYV.

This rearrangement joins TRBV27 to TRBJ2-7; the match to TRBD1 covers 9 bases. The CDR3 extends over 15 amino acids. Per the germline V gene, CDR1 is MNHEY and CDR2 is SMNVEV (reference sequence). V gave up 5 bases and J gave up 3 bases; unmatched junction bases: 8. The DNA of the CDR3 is TGTGCCAGCAGTGCCCGAACAGGGGGCGTCTACGAGCAGTACTTC. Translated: CASSARTGGVYEQYF.

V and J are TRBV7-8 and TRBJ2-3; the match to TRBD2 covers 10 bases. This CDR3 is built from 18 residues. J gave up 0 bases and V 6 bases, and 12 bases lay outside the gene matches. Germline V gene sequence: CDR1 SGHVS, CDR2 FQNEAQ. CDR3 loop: CASRPGTSATKSTDTQYF. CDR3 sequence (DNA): TGTGCCAGCAGGCCCGGGACTAGCGCAACAAAAAGCACAGATACGCAGTATTTT.

This chain's CDR3 is CASSLAVGGTLPGTQYF. The CDR3 DNA is TGTGCCAGCAGCTTGGCCGTAGGGGGTACCTTACCAGGTACGCAGTATTTT. The chain uses TRBV5-4 and TRBJ2-3, with D perhaps TRBD1 (6 bases). Germline-derived CDR1 and CDR2 are SGHNT and YYREEE (reference sequence). V gave up 0 bases and J gave up 8 bases, with 22 bases separating them. The CDR3 spans 17 residues.

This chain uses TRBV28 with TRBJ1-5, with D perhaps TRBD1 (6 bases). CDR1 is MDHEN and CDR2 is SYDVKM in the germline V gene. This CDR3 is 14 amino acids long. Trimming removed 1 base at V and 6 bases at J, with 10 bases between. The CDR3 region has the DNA TGTGCCAGCAGTTTATCAGGGGCCCGTCAGCCCCAGCATTTT. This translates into CASSLSGARQPQHF.

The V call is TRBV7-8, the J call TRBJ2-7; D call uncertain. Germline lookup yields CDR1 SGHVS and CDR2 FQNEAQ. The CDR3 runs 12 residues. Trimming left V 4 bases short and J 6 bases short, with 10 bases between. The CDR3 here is CASSSERSEQYF. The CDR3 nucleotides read TGTGCCAGCAGCTCCGAAAGGAGCGAGCAGTACTTC.

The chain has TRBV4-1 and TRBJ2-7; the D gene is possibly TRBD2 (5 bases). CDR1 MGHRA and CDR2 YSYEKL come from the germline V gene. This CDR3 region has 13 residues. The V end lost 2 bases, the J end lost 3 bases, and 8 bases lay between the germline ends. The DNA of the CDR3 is TGCGCCAGCAGCCAAACCGGGGACTACGAGCAGTACTTC. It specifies CASSQTGDYEQYF.

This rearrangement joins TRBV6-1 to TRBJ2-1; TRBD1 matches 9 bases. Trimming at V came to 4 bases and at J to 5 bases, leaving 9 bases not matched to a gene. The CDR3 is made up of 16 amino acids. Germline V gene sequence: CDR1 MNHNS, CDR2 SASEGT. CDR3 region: CASSAGQGPGDNEQFF. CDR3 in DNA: TGTGCCAGCAGTGCGGGACAGGGCCCAGGGGACAATGAGCAGTTCTTC.